The 14 T cell receptor beta chains presented below share a single source sample, sequenced in a study of shared clonotypes between healthy human individuals. Cells designated naive CD8 were CD45RO-negative and were positively selected for CCR7, with terminally differentiated effector memory CD45RA+ cells excluded. Generated by immunoSEQ multiplex PCR, the TCRdb table keeps only in-frame clones and is missing some. This table holds 1.5 million to 2.5 million clones, about 95% found once. The sequenced material came from naive CD8+ T cells sorted from blood. The receptors come from a man aged 18 to 29 in good health.

This clone has only one observation. The chain recombines TRBV6-5 with TRBJ2-1; 8 bases line up with TRBD2. Germline lookup yields CDR1 MNHEY and CDR2 SVGAGI. This CDR3 is 14 amino acids long. V dropped 2 bases and J dropped 10; count of bases not matched to a gene: 7. CDR3 in amino acids: CASSYGTSSGEQFF. The CDR3 DNA is TGTGCCAGCAGTTACGGGACTAGTTCAGGGGAGCAGTTCTTC.

The chain recombines TRBV28 with TRBJ2-7; 9 bases match TRBD1. The CDR3 loop spans 13 amino acids. Per the germline V gene, CDR1 is MDHEN and CDR2 is SYDVKM. V shed 4 bases, J shed 5 bases, and the junction held 3 bases outside the gene matches. CDR3 DNA sequence: TGTGCCAGCAGTTCGGGACAGGGAGACGAGCAGTACTTC. As protein: CASSSGQGDEQYF. The whole variable domain, remainder taken from reference TRBV28 and TRBJ2-7, is DVKVTQSSRYLVKRTGEKVFLECVQDMDHENMFWYRQDPGLGLRLIYFSYDVKMKEKGDIPEGYSVSREKKERFSLILESASTNQTSMYLCASSSGQGDEQYFGPGTRLTVT.

This chain uses TRBV5-8 with TRBJ2-7, with 12 bases that match TRBD2. Germline lookup yields CDR1 SGHTS and CDR2 YDEGEE. V shed 3 bases and J 3 bases; nucleotides not matched to a gene: 4. The CDR3 is 15 amino acids. The CDR3 spells CASSSRTSGNYEQYF. CDR3 in DNA: TGTGCCAGCAGCTCCCGGACTAGCGGGAACTACGAGCAGTACTTC.

The V call is TRBV21-1, the J call TRBJ1-5. TRBV21-1 corresponds to a pseudogene. This CDR3 is built from 15 residues. CDR3 DNA: TGTGCCAGCCTGGGAGGGCAAGGTAGCAATCAGCCCCAGCATTTT. Its protein is CASLGGQGSNQPQHF.

The J gene is TRBJ2-1, the V gene TRBV4-3; D is unclear. Per germline, CDR1 LGHNA and CDR2 YSLEER. V was pared by 0 bases and J by 0 bases, with 9 bases between. This CDR3 is built from 16 residues. CDR3 sequence reads: CASSQEMLRSYNEQFF. DNA for the CDR3: TGCGCCAGCAGCCAAGAGATGTTACGCTCCTACAATGAGCAGTTCTTC.

The gene calls are TRBV9 and TRBJ2-2; 8 nucleotides line up with TRBD1. V dropped 3 bases and J dropped 9; count of bases not matched to a gene: 16. The length of the CDR3 is 17 residues. Germline V gene lookup returns CDR1 SGDLS and CDR2 YYNGEE. CDR3: CASSGRSGTGHGRELFF. The CDR3 DNA is TGTGCCAGCAGCGGTCGTTCCGGGACAGGACACGGGAGGGAGCTGTTTTTT.

The V gene is TRBV30, the J gene TRBJ2-1; 8 positions agree with TRBD2. The germline CDR1 and CDR2 sequences are GTSNPN and SVGIG (reference sequence). The CDR3 spans 14 residues. Losses at the gene ends were 5 bases for V and 5 bases for J; bases not matched to a gene: 8. The CDR3 protein is CAWAGLVGDNEQFF. The CDR3 nucleotides are TGTGCCTGGGCGGGACTAGTAGGGGACAATGAGCAGTTCTTC.

This clone was seen only once. This chain uses TRBV4-1 with TRBJ2-5; maybe TRBD1 (5 bases). Germline V lookup: CDR1 MGHRA, CDR2 YSYEKL. The CDR3 extends over 14 amino acids. The germline V and J ends were trimmed by 0 bases and 5 bases, with 10 bases remaining between them. The DNA of the CDR3 is TGCGCCAGCAGCCAAGAAGGGGTCCGGGAGACCCAGTACTTC. Protein product: CASSQEGVRETQYF.

The chain is built from TRBV7-2 and TRBJ1-5; D possibly corresponds to TRBD1 (6 bases). There are 15 residues in the CDR3. CDR1 SGHTA and CDR2 FQGNSA come from the germline V gene. With 3 bases removed from V and 1 base from J, the gap between germline ends came to 10 bases. The CDR3, as DNA: TGTGCCAGCAGCTTTTTAGGGGGAAGCAATCAGCCCCAGCATTTT. Amino acid sequence: CASSFLGGSNQPQHF.

V usage is TRBV6-5 and J usage is TRBJ2-1; D is unclear. With 2 bases removed from V and 8 bases from J, the gap between germline ends came to 10 bases. CDR3 length: 13 amino acids. Germline V gives CDR1 MNHEY, CDR2 SVGAGI. The CDR3 sequence is CASSYPESDEQFF. The CDR3 nucleotides are TGTGCCAGCAGTTACCCAGAGAGCGATGAGCAGTTCTTC.

The genes are TRBV6-5 and TRBJ2-5; no reliable D call. The germline gives CDR1 MNHEY, CDR2 SVGAGI. The V gene lost 2 bases and the J gene lost 3 bases, with 7 bases spanning the gap. This CDR3 has 13 residues. DNA of the CDR3: TGTGCCAGCAGTTACGGGAATAAAGAGACCCAGTACTTC. This gives the protein CASSYGNKETQYF.

Comments on this clone: Other DNA sequences in the sample encode the same CDR3. The chain uses TRBV9 and TRBJ2-7; D not resolved. The CDR3 contains 13 residues. CDR1 SGDLS and CDR2 YYNGEE come from the germline V gene. Trimming removed 0 bases at V and 3 bases at J, with 7 bases between. CDR3 amino acids: CASSVGDHYEQYF. CDR3 in DNA: TGTGCCAGCAGCGTAGGAGACCACTACGAGCAGTACTTC.

The CDR3 DNA sequence: TGTGCCAGCAGCTTGGCGGGCGGTCCAGGAGAAGCTTTCTTT. Its protein is CASSLAGGPGEAFF. The V and J genes are TRBV5-4 and TRBJ1-1; D unclear. CDR1 SGHNT and CDR2 YYREEE come from the germline V gene (reference sequence). This CDR3 has 14 amino acids. Deletions cut 0 bases from V and 8 bases from J, with 14 bases between. Combining the CDR3 with reference TRBV5-4 and TRBJ1-1 gives the whole variable domain ETGVTQSPTHLIKTRGQQVTLRCSSQSGHNTVSWYQQALGQGPQFIFQYYREEENGRGNFPPRFSGLQFPNYSSELNVNALELDDSALYLCASSLAGGPGEAFFGQGTRLTVV.

The gene calls are TRBV28 and TRBJ2-7, with 9 bases lining up with TRBD1. Trimming removed 3 bases from V and 1 base from J; junction bases left unmatched: 7. Germline CDR1 is MDHEN and CDR2 is SYDVKM. The length of the CDR3 is 16 residues. The CDR3 DNA is TGTGCCAGCAGTTTTAAGTCAGGGACAGGGTCCTACGAGCAGTACTTC. Its translation: CASSFKSGTGSYEQYF.